This T cell receptor (beta chain) stems from a study of Ad26.COV2.S vaccination and SARS-CoV-2 variants. For the study at large: Ad26.COV2.S was injected intramuscularly once or twice, 56 days apart.

The method was immunoSEQ multiplex PCR; TCRdb's version includes in-frame clones alone and lacks a portion of them. The repertoire consists of fewer than 400,000 clones, with 70% to 90% occurring once and the leading ten covering 1.5% to 2%. There are 16 residues in the CDR3. The germline V and J ends were trimmed by 3 bases and 2 bases, with 13 bases remaining between them. Germline CDR1 is SGHTA and CDR2 is FQGNSA. Study-level results: Substantial breadth was reportedly displayed by spike-specific CD8+ and CD4+ T cell responses after vaccination.

As to this clone: Its matching antigen is unknown.

The sample's treatment: over 15 received Ad26.COV2.S at low or high dose, single or two shots; 5 received placebo; per-sample allocation not given. Following the first vaccine or placebo injection, samples were taken on day 63. The donor's status was that of an adult aged 18-55 years in Boston. The vaccine antigen was prefusion-stabilized Wuhan SARS-CoV-2 spike. Sequencing was performed on peripheral blood, taken in a trial of Ad26.COV2.S vaccine versus placebo. This TCR derives from a person between 18 and 65 years old who received the Ad26.COV2.S COVID-19 vaccine or a placebo. V gene TRBV7-2 combines with J gene TRBJ2-2, with D maybe TRBD2 (5 bases). CDR3: CASSFLIGINTGELFF. The CDR3 region has the DNA TGTGCCAGCAGCTTTCTGATCGGGATTAACACCGGGGAGCTGTTTTTT. The full variable domain, completed using reference TRBV7-2 and TRBJ2-2, is GAGVSQSPSNKVTEKGKDVELRCDPISGHTALYWYRQSLGQGLEFLIYFQGNSAPDKSGLPSDRFSAERTGGSVSTLTIQRTQQEDSAVYLCASSFLIGINTGELFFGEGSRLTVL.